This TCR beta chain was documented in a study of response to subunit inactivated influenza vaccine. TCRdb analysed the RT-PCR reads with MiXCR anew, one entry per CDR3 protein. Among roughly 540,000 distinct CDR3 sequences listed, under 25% were seen once. The length of the CDR3 is 14 residues. CDR1 is LGHNA, CDR2 YSLEER, per germline. V shed 0 bases and J shed 5 bases, with 10 bases lying between them. The same sample was also studied in work on T cells expressing NK-cell markers. Per that study: In generating TCR beta cDNA, 5'RACE template switching with UMIs was used. Underlying the TCR beta repertoires were sorted CD3+CD56+NKG2C+, CD3+CD56+NKG2C- and CD3+CD56-NKG2C+ T cells. Six donors had dominant NKG2C+ clonotypes that comprised about 1.0-7.0% of their CD8+ T cells.

This sequence originates from a man aged 50 to 59 who received an inactivated influenza vaccine. This rearrangement joins TRBV4-3 to TRBJ2-5, with a possible D match to TRBD1 (6 bases). The input for sequencing was CD4+ T cells sorted from PBMCs, taken approximately 12 days after vaccination. The CDR3 protein is CASSQDQGFETQYF. CDR3 nucleotides: TGCGCCAGCAGCCAAGATCAGGGGTTCGAGACCCAGTACTTC.